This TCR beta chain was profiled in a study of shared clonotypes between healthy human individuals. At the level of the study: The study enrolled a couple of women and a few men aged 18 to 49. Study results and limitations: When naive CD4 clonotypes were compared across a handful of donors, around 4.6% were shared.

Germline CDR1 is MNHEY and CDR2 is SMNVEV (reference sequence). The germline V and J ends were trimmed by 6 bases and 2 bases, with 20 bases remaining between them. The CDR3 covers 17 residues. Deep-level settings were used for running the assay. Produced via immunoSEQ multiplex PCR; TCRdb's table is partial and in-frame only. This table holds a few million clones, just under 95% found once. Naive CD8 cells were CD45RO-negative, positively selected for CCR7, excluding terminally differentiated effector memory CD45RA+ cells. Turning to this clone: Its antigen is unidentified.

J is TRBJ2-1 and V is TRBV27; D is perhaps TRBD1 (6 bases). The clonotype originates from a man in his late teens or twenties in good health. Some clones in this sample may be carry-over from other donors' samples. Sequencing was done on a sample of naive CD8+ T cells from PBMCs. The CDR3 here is CASSPLVIQGTYNEQFF. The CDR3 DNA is TGTGCCAGCAGCCCTCTGGTCATTCAGGGGACCTACAATGAGCAGTTCTTC.